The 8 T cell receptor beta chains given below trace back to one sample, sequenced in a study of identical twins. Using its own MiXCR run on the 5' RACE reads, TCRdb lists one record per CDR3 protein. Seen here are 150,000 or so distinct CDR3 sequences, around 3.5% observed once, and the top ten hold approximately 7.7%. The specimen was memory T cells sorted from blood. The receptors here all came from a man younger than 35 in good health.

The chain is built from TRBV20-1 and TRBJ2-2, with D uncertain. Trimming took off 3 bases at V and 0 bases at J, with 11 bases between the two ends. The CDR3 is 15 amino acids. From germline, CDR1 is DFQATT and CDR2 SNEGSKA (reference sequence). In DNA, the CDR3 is TGCAGTGCTAGGGTCTGGACCTCGAACACCGGGGAGCTGTTTTTT. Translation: CSARVWTSNTGELFF.

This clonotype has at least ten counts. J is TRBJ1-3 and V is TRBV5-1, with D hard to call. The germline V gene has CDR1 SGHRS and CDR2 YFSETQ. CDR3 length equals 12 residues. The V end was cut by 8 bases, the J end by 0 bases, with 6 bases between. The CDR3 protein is CARTSSGNTIYF. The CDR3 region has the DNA TGCGCCAGAACGAGCTCTGGAAACACCATATATTTT.

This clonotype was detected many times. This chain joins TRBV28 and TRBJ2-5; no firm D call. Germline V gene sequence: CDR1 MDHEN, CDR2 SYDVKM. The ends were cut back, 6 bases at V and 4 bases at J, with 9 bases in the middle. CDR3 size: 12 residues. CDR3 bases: TGTGCCAGCAGGCTCGGATCAGAGACCCAGTACTTC. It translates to CASRLGSETQYF.

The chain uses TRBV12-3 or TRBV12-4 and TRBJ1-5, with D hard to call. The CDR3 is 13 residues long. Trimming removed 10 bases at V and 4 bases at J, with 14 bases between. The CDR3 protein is CATSPAMNQPQHF. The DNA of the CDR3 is TGTGCCACGTCACCAGCTATGAATCAGCCCCAGCATTTT.

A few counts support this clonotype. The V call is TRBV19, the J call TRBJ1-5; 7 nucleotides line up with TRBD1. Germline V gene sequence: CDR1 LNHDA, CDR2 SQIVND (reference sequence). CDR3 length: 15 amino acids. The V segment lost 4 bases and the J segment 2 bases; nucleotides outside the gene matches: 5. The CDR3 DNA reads TGTGCCAGTAGTAGAGACAGGGCGGGCAATCAGCCCCAGCATTTT. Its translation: CASSRDRAGNQPQHF.

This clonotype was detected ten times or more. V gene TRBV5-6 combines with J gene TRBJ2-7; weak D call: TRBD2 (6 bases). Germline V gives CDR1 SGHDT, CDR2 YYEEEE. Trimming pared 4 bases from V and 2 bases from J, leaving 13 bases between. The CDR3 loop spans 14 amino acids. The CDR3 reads CASSAWEAPYEQYV. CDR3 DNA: TGTGCCAGCAGCGCGTGGGAGGCCCCCTACGAGCAGTACGTC.

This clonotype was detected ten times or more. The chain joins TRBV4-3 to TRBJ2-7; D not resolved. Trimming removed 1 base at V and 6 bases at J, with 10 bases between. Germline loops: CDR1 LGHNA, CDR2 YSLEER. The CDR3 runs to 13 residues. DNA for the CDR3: TGCGCCAGCAGCCAAGTTCTAGGGCCCGAGCAGTACTTC. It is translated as CASSQVLGPEQYF.

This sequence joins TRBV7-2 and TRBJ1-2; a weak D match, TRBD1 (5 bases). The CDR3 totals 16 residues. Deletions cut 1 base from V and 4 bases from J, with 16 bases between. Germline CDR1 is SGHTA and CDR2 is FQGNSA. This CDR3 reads CASSLVGRELGYGYTF. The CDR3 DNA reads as TGTGCCAGCAGCTTAGTGGGCAGGGAGTTGGGCTATGGCTACACCTTC.